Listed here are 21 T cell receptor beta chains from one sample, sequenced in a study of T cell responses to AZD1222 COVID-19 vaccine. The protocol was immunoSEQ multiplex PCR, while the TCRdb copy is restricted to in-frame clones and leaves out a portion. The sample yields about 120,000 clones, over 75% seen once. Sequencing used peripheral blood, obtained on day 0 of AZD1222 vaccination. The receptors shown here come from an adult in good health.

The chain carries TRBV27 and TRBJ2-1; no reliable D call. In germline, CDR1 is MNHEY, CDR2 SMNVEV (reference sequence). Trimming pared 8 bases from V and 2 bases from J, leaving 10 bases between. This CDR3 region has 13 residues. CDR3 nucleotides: TGTGCCAGCTCCCCCGGGCCCTACAATGAGCAGTTCTTC. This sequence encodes CASSPGPYNEQFF.

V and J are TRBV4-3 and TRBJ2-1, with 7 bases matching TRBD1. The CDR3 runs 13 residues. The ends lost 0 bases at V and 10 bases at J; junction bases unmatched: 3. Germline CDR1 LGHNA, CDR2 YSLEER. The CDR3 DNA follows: TGCGCCAGCAGCCAAGAGCGAGGGGGCGAGCAGTTCTTC. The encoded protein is CASSQERGGEQFF.

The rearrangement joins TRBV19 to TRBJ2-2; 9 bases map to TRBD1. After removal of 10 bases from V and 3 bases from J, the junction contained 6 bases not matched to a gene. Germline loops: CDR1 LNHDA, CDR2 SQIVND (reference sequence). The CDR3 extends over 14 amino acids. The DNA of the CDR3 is TGTGCCACCGTACAGGGGGCGTACACCGGGGAGCTGTTTTTT. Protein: CATVQGAYTGELFF.

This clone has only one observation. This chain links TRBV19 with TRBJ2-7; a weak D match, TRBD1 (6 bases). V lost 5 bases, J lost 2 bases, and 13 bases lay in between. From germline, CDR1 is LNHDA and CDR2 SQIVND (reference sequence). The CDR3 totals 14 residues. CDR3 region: CASSSQTGPYEQYF. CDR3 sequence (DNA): TGTGCCAGTAGTTCCCAGACAGGTCCCTACGAGCAGTACTTC.

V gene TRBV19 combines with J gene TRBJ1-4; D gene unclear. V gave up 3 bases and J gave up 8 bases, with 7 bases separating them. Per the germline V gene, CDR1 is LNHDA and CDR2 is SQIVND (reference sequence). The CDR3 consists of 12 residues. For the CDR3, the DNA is TGTGCCAGTAGTATCAGAGGGGAAAAACTGTTTTTT. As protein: CASSIRGEKLFF.

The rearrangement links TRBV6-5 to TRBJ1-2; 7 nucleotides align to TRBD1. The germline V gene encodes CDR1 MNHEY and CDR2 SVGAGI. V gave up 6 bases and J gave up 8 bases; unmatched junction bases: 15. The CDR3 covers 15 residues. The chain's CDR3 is CASRPTPDRRGGYTF. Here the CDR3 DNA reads TGTGCCAGCAGACCGACGCCGGATCGCAGGGGGGGCTACACCTTC.

CDR3 protein: CASSLGASPLHF. The CDR3 DNA reads as TGTGCCAGCAGTTTGGGGGCTTCACCCCTCCACTTT. The J gene is TRBJ1-6, the V gene TRBV28; weak D call: TRBD1 (6 bases). Trimming left V 3 bases short and J 9 bases short, with 6 bases between. Germline CDR1 reads MDHEN; CDR2 reads SYDVKM. CDR3 length: 12 amino acids.

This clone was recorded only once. CDR3 sequence: CASSAGTGGRNQPQHF. CDR3 DNA: TGTGCCAGCAGCGCCGGGACAGGGGGCCGCAATCAGCCCCAGCATTTT. The gene calls are TRBV5-5 and TRBJ1-5; 12 bases line up with TRBD1. In germline, CDR1 is SGHKS, CDR2 YYEKEE (reference sequence). The CDR3 covers 16 residues. V was pared by 4 bases and J by 2 bases, with 4 bases of the junction left unmatched.

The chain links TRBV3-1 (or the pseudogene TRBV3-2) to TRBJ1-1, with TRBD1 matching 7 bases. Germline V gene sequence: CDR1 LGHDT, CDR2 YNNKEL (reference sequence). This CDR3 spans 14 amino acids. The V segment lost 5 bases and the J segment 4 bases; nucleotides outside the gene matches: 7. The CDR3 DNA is TGTGCCAGCAGCGCCCGGGACAGATTCACTGAAGCTTTCTTT. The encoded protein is CASSARDRFTEAFF.

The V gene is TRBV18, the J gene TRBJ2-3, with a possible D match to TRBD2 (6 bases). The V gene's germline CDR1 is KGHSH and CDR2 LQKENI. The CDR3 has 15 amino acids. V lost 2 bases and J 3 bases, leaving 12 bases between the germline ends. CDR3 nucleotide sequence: TGTGCCAGCTCACCATCGACTGGAGGGACAGATACGCAGTATTTT. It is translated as CASSPSTGGTDTQYF. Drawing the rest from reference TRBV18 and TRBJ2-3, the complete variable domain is NAGVMQNPRHLVRRRGQEARLRCSPMKGHSHVYWYRQLPEEGLKFMVYLQKENIIDESGMPKERFSAEFPKEGPSILRIQQVVRGDSAAYFCASSPSTGGTDTQYFGPGTRLTVL.

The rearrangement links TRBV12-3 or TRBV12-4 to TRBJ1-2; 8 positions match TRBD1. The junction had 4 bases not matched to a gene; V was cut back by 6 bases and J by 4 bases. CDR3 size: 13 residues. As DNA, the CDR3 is TGTGCCAGCAGCGCTGGACAGGGCTATGGCTACACCTTC. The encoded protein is CASSAGQGYGYTF.

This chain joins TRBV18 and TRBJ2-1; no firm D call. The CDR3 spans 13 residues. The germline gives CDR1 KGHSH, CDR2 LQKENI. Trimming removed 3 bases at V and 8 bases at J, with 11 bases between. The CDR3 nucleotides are TGTGCCAGCTCACCGCTTACAGAGGATGAGCAGTTCTTC. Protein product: CASSPLTEDEQFF.

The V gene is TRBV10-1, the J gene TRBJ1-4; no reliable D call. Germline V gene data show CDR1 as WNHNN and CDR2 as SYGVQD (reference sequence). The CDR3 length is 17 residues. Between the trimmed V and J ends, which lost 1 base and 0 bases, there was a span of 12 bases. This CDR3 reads CASSEWDAFATNEKLFF. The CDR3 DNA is TGCGCCAGCAGTGAGTGGGATGCTTTTGCAACTAATGAAAAACTGTTTTTT.

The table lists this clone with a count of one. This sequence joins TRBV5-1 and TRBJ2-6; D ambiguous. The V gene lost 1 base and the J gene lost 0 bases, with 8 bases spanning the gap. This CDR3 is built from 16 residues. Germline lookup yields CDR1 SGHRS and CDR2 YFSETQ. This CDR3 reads CASSLTASSGANVLTF. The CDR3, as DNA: TGCGCCAGCAGCTTGACAGCTAGCTCTGGGGCCAACGTCCTGACTTTC.

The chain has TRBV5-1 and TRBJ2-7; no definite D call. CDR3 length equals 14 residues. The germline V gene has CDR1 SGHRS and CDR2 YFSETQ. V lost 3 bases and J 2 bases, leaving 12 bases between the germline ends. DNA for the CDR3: TGCGCCAGCAGCTCCTCTGCAGTCACCTACGAGCAGTACTTC. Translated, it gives CASSSSAVTYEQYF. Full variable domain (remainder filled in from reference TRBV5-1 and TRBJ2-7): KAGVTQTPRYLIKTRGQQVTLSCSPISGHRSVSWYQQTPGQGLQFLFEYFSETQRNKGNFPGRFSGRQFSNSRSEMNVSTLELGDSALYLCASSSSAVTYEQYFGPGTRLTVT.

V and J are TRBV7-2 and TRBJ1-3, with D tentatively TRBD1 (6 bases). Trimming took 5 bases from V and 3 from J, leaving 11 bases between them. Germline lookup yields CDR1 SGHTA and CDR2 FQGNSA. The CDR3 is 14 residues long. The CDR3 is CASSPWTDGNTIYF. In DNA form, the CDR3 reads TGTGCCAGCAGCCCCTGGACAGATGGAAACACCATATATTTT.

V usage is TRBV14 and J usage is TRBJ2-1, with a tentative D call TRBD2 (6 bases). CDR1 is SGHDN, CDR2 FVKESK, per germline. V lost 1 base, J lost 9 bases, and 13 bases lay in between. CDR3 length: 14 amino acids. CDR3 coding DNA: TGTGCCAGCAGCCAAGCGGCGGGGTCTGGTGAGCAGTTCTTC. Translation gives CASSQAAGSGEQFF.

The CDR3 sequence is CAWSRRGTDTQYF. The CDR3 region has the DNA TGTGCCTGGAGTAGGAGGGGCACAGATACGCAGTATTTT. The chain uses TRBV30 and TRBJ2-3; tentative D call: TRBD2 (6 bases). Per germline, CDR1 GTSNPN and CDR2 SVGIG (reference sequence). Trimming pared 2 bases from V and 1 base from J, leaving 7 bases between. CDR3 length: 13 amino acids.

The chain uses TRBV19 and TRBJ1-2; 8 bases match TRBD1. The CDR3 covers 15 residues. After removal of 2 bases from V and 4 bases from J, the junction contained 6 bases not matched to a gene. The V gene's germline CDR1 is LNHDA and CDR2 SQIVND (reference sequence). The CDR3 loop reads CASSIQGASGYGYTF. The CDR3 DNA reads TGTGCCAGTAGTATACAGGGGGCTTCGGGCTATGGCTACACCTTC.

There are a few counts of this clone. The CDR3 sequence is CASRFSPHGLAGGKNTGELFF. In nucleotides, the CDR3 is TGTGCAAGTCGCTTCTCTCCCCACGGACTAGCGGGGGGTAAGAACACCGGGGAGCTGTTTTTT. The chain employs TRBV12-2 and TRBJ2-2; the table's D call, TRBD2, was not checked against the DNA. TRBV12-2 is an annotated pseudogene. The CDR3 covers 21 residues.

CDR3 region: CASSPPTQPYEQYF. In DNA, the CDR3 is TGTGCCAGCTCACCACCAACCCAGCCTTACGAGCAGTACTTC. The chain recombines TRBV18 with TRBJ2-7; D gene uncertain. This CDR3 region has 14 residues. With 0 bases removed from V and 4 bases from J, the gap between germline ends came to 10 bases. The V gene's germline CDR1 is KGHSH and CDR2 LQKENI.